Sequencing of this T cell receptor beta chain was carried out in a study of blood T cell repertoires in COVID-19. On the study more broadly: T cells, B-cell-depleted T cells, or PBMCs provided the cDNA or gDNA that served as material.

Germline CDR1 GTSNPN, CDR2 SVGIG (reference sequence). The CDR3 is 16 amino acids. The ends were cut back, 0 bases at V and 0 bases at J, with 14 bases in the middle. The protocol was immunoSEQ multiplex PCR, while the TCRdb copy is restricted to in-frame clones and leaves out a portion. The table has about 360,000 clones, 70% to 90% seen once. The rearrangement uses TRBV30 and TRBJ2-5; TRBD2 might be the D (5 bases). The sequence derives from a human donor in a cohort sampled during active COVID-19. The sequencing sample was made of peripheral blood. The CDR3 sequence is CAWSVRQRTYQETQYF. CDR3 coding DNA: TGTGCCTGGAGTGTACGGCAGCGGACGTACCAAGAGACCCAGTACTTC. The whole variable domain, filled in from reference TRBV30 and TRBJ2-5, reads SQTIHQWPATLVQPVGSPLSLECTVEGTSNPNLYWYRQAAGRGLQLLFYSVGIGQISSEVPQNLSASRPQDRQFILSSKKLLLSDSGFYLCAWSVRQRTYQETQYFGPGTRLLVL.